This TCR beta chain is from a study of blood T cell repertoires in COVID-19. In the study overall: The United States, Italy and Spain supplied acute and convalescent COVID-19 samples. The analysed material was cDNA or gDNA that came from T cells, B-cell-depleted T cells, or PBMCs.

This CDR3 has 15 amino acids. V dropped 6 bases and J dropped 8; count of bases not matched to a gene: 11. The germline CDR1 and CDR2 sequences are MNHEY and SVGAGI. The assay was immunoSEQ multiplex PCR, and TCRdb's table has in-frame clones only and misses some. The table lists 200,000 to 250,000 clones, roughly nine tenths of them singletons. The chain combines TRBV6-5 with TRBJ2-1, with 9 bases identical to TRBD2. This receptor was identified in a man in his sixties who had recovered from COVID-19. Input material: peripheral blood. The DNA for the CDR3 is TGTGCCAGCAGCTTACTAGCGGGTCGGGCCTATGAGCAGTTCTTC. This codes for CASSLLAGRAYEQFF.